This T cell receptor (beta chain) emerged from a study of T-cell memory formation after mild COVID-19. This clonotype showed up many times. The antigen is undetermined. TCRdb fed the 5' RACE reads into MiXCR, producing one record per CDR3 protein. Among some 210,000 distinct CDR3 sequences listed, roughly 10% were seen once. Broader study findings: There was a balanced CD4/CD8 profile in clones contracting day 15 to 85, and later expanders leaned CD4+.

The germline V gene has CDR1 SGHRS and CDR2 YFSETQ. The CDR3 consists of 14 residues. V was clipped by 7 bases and J by 4 bases, with 17 bases between them. The sequenced material came from PBMCs or a T cell subset sorted from them (not recorded which). The clonotype comes from a man in his late teens or twenties who had mild COVID-19 (a few samples of this study predate the infection). Cell type and time point are not known. The chain couples TRBV5-1 to TRBJ1-1; D is undetermined. The CDR3 DNA follows: TGCGCCAGCGATCTCATAAGTCCCAGCACTGAAGCTTTCTTT. This codes for CASDLISPSTEAFF.